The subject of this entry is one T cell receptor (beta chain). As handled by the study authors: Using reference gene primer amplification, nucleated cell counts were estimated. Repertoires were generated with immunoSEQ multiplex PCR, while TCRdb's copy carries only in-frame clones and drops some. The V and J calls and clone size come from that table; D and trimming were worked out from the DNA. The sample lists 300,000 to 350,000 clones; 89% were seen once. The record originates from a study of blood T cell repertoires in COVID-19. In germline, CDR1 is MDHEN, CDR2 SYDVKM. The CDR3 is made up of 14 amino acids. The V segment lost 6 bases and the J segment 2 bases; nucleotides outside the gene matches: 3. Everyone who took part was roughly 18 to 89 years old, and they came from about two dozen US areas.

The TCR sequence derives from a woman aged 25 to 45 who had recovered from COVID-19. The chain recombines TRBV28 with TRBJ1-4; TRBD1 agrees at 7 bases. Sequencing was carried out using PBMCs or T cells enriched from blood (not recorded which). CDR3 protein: CASSFRGTNEKLFF. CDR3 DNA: TGTGCCAGCAGCTTCAGGGGGACTAATGAAAAACTGTTTTTT.